A selection of T cell receptor beta chains follows, all from one sample in a study of T cell changes during pregnancy in multiple sclerosis. TCRdb's table, derived via immunoSEQ multiplex PCR, lists solely in-frame clones and lacks some. The sample yields 95,000 to 100,000 clones, about 91% seen once. Sequencing was performed on peripheral blood, taken in the second trimester of pregnancy. These receptors came from a female donor with multiple sclerosis, enrolled in a pregnancy study. The CDR3 runs from the conserved cysteine through the conserved F or W. Each record gives: J gene, D gene, clone size, V gene, CDR3 protein, CDR3 DNA. A D gene is named only where the DNA matches it firmly. Clone size is given for some rows only: seen once, a few or many times, or a class if the clone is expanded.

TRBJ2-7	TRBD1	once	TRBV5-1	CASSNLGQIYEQYF	TGCGCCAGCAGCAACCTGGGACAGATCTACGAGCAGTACTTC
TRBJ2-7	TRBD2	once	TRBV7-9	CASSLDGLAGSYEQYF	TGTGCCAGCAGCTTAGACGGGCTAGCGGGATCCTACGAGCAGTACTTC
TRBJ2-1	TRBD1	once	TRBV7-8	CASSLTVGQAYNEQFF	TGTGCCAGCAGCTTAACCGTTGGACAGGCGTACAATGAGCAGTTCTTC
TRBJ1-5	-	-	TRBV6-6	CASSHVGHEAGHF	TGTGCCAGCAGTCACGTGGGACACGAGGCTGGGCATTTT
TRBJ2-2	TRBD1	-	TRBV10-3	CAISELGTVVTGELFF	TGTGCCATCAGTGAGTTGGGGACAGTGGTCACCGGGGAGCTGTTTTTT
TRBJ2-2	TRBD2	-	TRBV28	CASSGGGLSGELFF	TGTGCCAGCAGTGGCGGGGGGCTTAGCGGGGAGCTGTTTTTT
TRBJ2-3	TRBD2	-	TRBV7-8	CASSHGLAGPSTDTQYF	TGTGCCAGCAGCCACGGACTAGCGGGGCCAAGCACAGATACGCAGTATTTT
TRBJ2-7	-	-	TRBV5-5	CASSLEPGSYEQYF	TGTGCCAGCAGCTTGGAGCCAGGTTCCTACGAGCAGTACTTC
TRBJ1-1	TRBD1	-	TRBV29-1	CSVDRTGMNTEAFF	TGCAGCGTTGACAGGACAGGGATGAACACTGAAGCTTTCTTT
TRBJ2-1	-	-	TRBV7-9	CASSFLGADSYNEQFF	TGTGCCAGCAGCTTTTTGGGGGCGGACTCCTACAATGAGCAGTTCTTC
TRBJ2-2	-	-	TRBV9	CASSVDPRGRTGELFF	TGTGCCAGCAGCGTAGACCCCAGGGGGAGGACCGGGGAGCTGTTTTTT
TRBJ2-7	-	-	TRBV12-1	CASSLTSGRGYEQYF	TGTGCCAGCAGCCTTACTAGCGGGAGGGGATACGAGCAGTACTTC
TRBJ2-2	TRBD1	-	TRBV5-4	CASSNRGANTGELFF	TGTGCCAGCAGCAACAGGGGCGCGAACACCGGGGAGCTGTTTTTT
TRBJ2-3	TRBD2	-	TRBV6-1	CASSPERDTDTQYF	TGTGCCAGCAGTCCAGAGCGGGACACAGATACGCAGTATTTT
TRBJ2-7	TRBD1	-	TRBV27	CASSQAGQGTYEQYF	TGTGCCAGCAGTCAAGCGGGACAGGGTACCTACGAGCAGTACTTC
TRBJ1-1	TRBD1	-	TRBV5-4	CASSPEGAATEAFF	TGTGCCAGCAGTCCGGAGGGGGCGGCCACTGAAGCTTTCTTT
TRBJ2-7	-	-	TRBV28	CASSSSGAYEQYF	TGTGCCAGCAGTTCCAGCGGAGCCTACGAGCAGTACTTC
TRBJ2-6	TRBD1	-	TRBV4-3	CASSQDWARGRPGANVLTF	TGCGCCAGCAGCCAAGATTGGGCCAGGGGGCGACCTGGGGCCAACGTCCTGACTTTC
TRBJ2-1	TRBD2	once	TRBV7-9	CASSSPGTSNEQFF	TGTGCCAGCAGCTCACCTGGGACTAGCAATGAGCAGTTCTTC
TRBJ2-2	-	-	TRBV7-8	CASSFYTGELFF	TGTGCCAGCAGCTTCTACACCGGGGAGCTGTTTTTT
TRBJ2-7	-	-	TRBV19	CASSIDNARLQQYF	TGTGCCAGTAGTATAGATAACGCGCGGCTGCAGCAGTACTTC
TRBJ2-6	-	-	TRBV11-1	CASSLRGLGSGANVLTF	TGTGCCAGCAGCTTACGAGGGCTCGGATCTGGGGCCAACGTCCTGACTTTC
TRBJ2-1	TRBD2	-	TRBV28	CASSFLTTSGYYNEQFF	TGTGCCAGCAGTTTCCTTACAACTAGCGGGTACTACAATGAGCAGTTCTTC
TRBJ2-2	TRBD2	-	TRBV2	CASVAGHTNTGELFF	TGTGCCAGCGTAGCGGGTCATACGAACACCGGGGAGCTGTTTTTT
TRBJ2-3	TRBD2	-	TRBV9	CASNTNPSQGGETDTQYF	TGTGCCAGCAACACTAACCCAAGCCAGGGAGGGGAGACAGATACGCAGTATTTT
TRBJ2-3	TRBD2	-	TRBV2	CASSRLAGGTDTQYF	TGTGCCAGCAGTCGACTAGCGGGCGGTACAGATACGCAGTATTTT
TRBJ2-2	TRBD2	-	TRBV9	CASSRSGSGQGGELFF	TGTGCCAGCAGCCGCAGCGGGAGTGGGCAGGGCGGGGAGCTGTTTTTT
TRBJ2-4	TRBD1	-	TRBV28	CASSETGGLLLAKNIQYF	TGTGCCAGCAGCGAAACAGGGGGGCTGCTGTTAGCCAAAAACATTCAGTACTTC
TRBJ2-5	-	-	TRBV29-1	CSVEGDDRQETQYF	TGCAGCGTTGAAGGGGACGACAGGCAAGAGACCCAGTACTTC
TRBJ1-5	-	-	TRBV7-9	CASSASYQPQHF	TGTGCCAGCAGCGCCAGTTATCAGCCCCAGCATTTT
TRBJ1-3	-	-	TRBV7-9	CASSLVIRQTSGNTIYF	TGTGCCAGCAGCTTAGTTATCAGACAGACATCGGGAAACACCATATATTTT
TRBJ1-2	-	-	TRBV10-3	CAILERGYYSAYTF	TGTGCCATCCTTGAACGAGGGTATTACTCGGCCTACACCTTC
TRBJ1-1	TRBD1	-	TRBV27	CASSLNRGRVTEAFF	TGTGCCAGCAGTTTAAACAGGGGGCGCGTCACTGAAGCTTTCTTT
TRBJ1-5	-	once	TRBV27	CASSLFPDQPQHF	TGTGCCAGCAGTTTATTCCCTGATCAGCCCCAGCATTTT
TRBJ2-6	-	-	TRBV18	CASSPGGQRSGANVLTF	TGTGCCAGCTCACCGGGGGGGCAGCGCTCTGGGGCCAACGTCCTGACTTTC
TRBJ2-1	-	-	TRBV11-1	CASSLVSGPNEQFF	TGTGCCAGCAGCTTAGTGTCAGGCCCGAATGAGCAGTTCTTC
TRBJ1-1	-	-	TRBV6-5	CASSYSSPGRSAEAFF	TGTGCCAGCAGTTACTCAAGTCCTGGGAGGTCCGCTGAAGCTTTCTTT
TRBJ2-7	TRBD2	-	TRBV25-1	CASSDGLLLARYEQYF	TGTGCCAGCAGTGATGGACTCCTACTAGCGAGGTACGAGCAGTACTTC
TRBJ2-1	-	-	TRBV12-5	CASGNSVNEQFF	TGTGCTAGTGGCAATAGCGTGAATGAGCAGTTCTTC
TRBJ2-7	-	-	TRBV6-6	CASSSNQGSPGF	TGTGCCAGCAGTTCTAACCAGGGGAGTCCTGGCTTC
TRBJ2-5	TRBD1	-	TRBV7-2	CASVARDRGVETQYF	TGTGCCAGCGTAGCTCGGGACAGGGGGGTCGAGACCCAGTACTTC
TRBJ2-7	-	-	TRBV2	CASSPGVGGRIREQYF	TGTGCCAGCAGTCCCGGTGTGGGGGGGCGGATTCGGGAGCAGTACTTC
TRBJ1-5	-	once	TRBV5-3	CARSLGPHQPQHF	TGTGCCAGAAGCTTGGGTCCTCATCAGCCCCAGCATTTT